This TCR beta chain comes out of a study of identifying expanded T cells in peripheral blood. Whole-study findings and limits: Over approximately two and four weeks, about 15 and 19 clones changed, versus 1.2 between replicates. Two-week clone count variance significantly increased as total template count grew.

No infections or other immune events were documented during collection. Using immunoSEQ multiplex PCR, the repertoire was profiled, and TCRdb retains in-frame clones only, with some absent. The sample has about 110,000 clones, approximately 90% seen once; the top ten hold about 17%. The table lists this clone with a count of one. Its antigen is unidentified. Germline lookup yields CDR1 SGHAT and CDR2 FQNNGV. The CDR3 extends over 15 amino acids. Trimming left V 5 bases short and J 5 bases short, with 15 bases between. The chain links TRBV11-2 to TRBJ1-4, with D tentatively TRBD1 (5 bases). This sequence was found in a person aged 18 to 70 in good health. Sequencing used blood. The CDR3 nucleotides are TGTGCCAGCAGCCACGGAACAGGACGAAATGAAAAACTGTTTTTT. It codes for CASSHGTGRNEKLFF.